These 23 T cell receptor beta chains came from one sample sequenced in a study of PD-1 blockade in classical Hodgkin lymphoma. Profiling relied on immunoSEQ multiplex PCR, and the TCRdb table lists in-frame clones only, not all of them. The sample consists of over 10,000 clones, approximately 86% of them appearing once. Exposure to brentuximab vedotin varied, and each patient had relapsed following autologous stem cell transplantation. The sample was peripheral blood mononuclear cells (PBMCs), taken at baseline. The receptor source for this set is a human donor with classical Hodgkin lymphoma.

This clone was counted only a few times. The chain carries TRBV7-3 and TRBJ2-3, with 16 bases lining up with TRBD2. CDR3 length: 18 amino acids. Germline V gives CDR1 SGHTA, CDR2 FQGTGA. V lost 6 bases, J lost 0 bases, and 6 bases stayed unmatched. The CDR3 loop is CASRPGLAGGMSTDTQYF. For the CDR3, the DNA is TGTGCCAGCAGGCCGGGACTAGCGGGAGGGATGAGCACAGATACGCAGTATTTT.

The rearrangement joins TRBV6-1 to TRBJ2-1; 11 bases align to TRBD2. Trimming at V came to 0 bases and at J to 2 bases, leaving 3 bases not matched to a gene. The CDR3 spans 17 residues. Per germline, CDR1 MNHNS and CDR2 SASEGT. The CDR3 loop reads CASSEAGTSGAYNEQFF. CDR3 DNA sequence: TGTGCCAGCAGTGAAGCCGGGACTAGCGGAGCCTACAATGAGCAGTTCTTC.

The genes are TRBV5-1 and TRBJ2-4; the D is unclear. Germline V gene sequence: CDR1 SGHRS, CDR2 YFSETQ. Trimming took 0 bases from V and 3 from J, leaving 7 bases between them. This CDR3 is 14 amino acids long. The CDR3 sequence: CASSLEGSKNIQYF. Written as DNA, the CDR3 is TGCGCCAGCAGCTTGGAGGGCAGCAAAAACATTCAGTACTTC.

The CDR3 loop is CASSPVPMGVGGSKNIQYF. The CDR3 DNA reads as TGTGCCAGTAGTCCCGTGCCCATGGGGGTAGGGGGCAGCAAAAACATTCAGTACTTC. The chain combines TRBV19 with TRBJ2-4, with 7 bases matching TRBD1. Trimming removed 5 bases from V and 3 bases from J; junction bases left unmatched: 19. Germline CDR1 and CDR2: LNHDA and SQIVND (reference sequence). CDR3 length: 19 residues.

J is TRBJ2-7 and V is TRBV10-3; tentative D call: TRBD2 (6 bases). The germline V gene encodes CDR1 ENHRY and CDR2 SYGVKD. The CDR3 totals 12 residues. Trimming left V 8 bases short and J 3 bases short, with 11 bases between. Written as DNA, the CDR3 is TGTGCCATCGGGGACTCCCTCTACGAGCAGTACTTC. It is translated as CAIGDSLYEQYF.

The chain recombines TRBV19 with TRBJ1-1; D not resolved. The length of the CDR3 is 13 residues. V gave up 1 base and J gave up 6 bases, with 9 bases separating them. The V gene's germline CDR1 is LNHDA and CDR2 SQIVND (reference sequence). Written as DNA, the CDR3 is TGTGCCAGTAGTATAGGTCCAGTGGCTGAAGCTTTCTTT. It is translated as CASSIGPVAEAFF.

The V call is TRBV5-4, the J call TRBJ2-5, with 13 positions matching TRBD2. This CDR3 spans 16 amino acids. After removal of 4 bases from V and 2 bases from J, the junction contained 5 bases not matched to a gene. Per germline, CDR1 SGHNT and CDR2 YYREEE (reference sequence). The CDR3 DNA reads TGTGCCAGCAGCACGGGACTAGCGGGAAGACAAGAGACCCAGTACTTC. Translation gives CASSTGLAGRQETQYF. Looking up the rest from reference TRBV5-4 and TRBJ2-5 gives the full variable domain: ETGVTQSPTHLIKTRGQQVTLRCSSQSGHNTVSWYQQALGQGPQFIFQYYREEENGRGNFPPRFSGLQFPNYSSELNVNALELDDSALYLCASSTGLAGRQETQYFGPGTRLLVL.

The chain is built from TRBV10-3 and TRBJ2-7, with D hard to call. Deletions cut 2 bases from V and 2 bases from J, with 1 base between. Per the germline V gene, CDR1 is ENHRY and CDR2 is SYGVKD. This CDR3 has 11 residues. Here the CDR3 DNA reads TGTGCCATCAGTGAGACCTACGAGCAGTACTTC. Protein product: CAISETYEQYF.

The table lists this clone with a count of one. The chain has TRBV6-5 and TRBJ2-7; 8 positions match TRBD2. This CDR3 spans 15 amino acids. Germline V gene lookup returns CDR1 MNHEY and CDR2 SVGAGI. J gave up 3 bases and V 7 bases, and 11 bases lay outside the gene matches. CDR3 protein: CASTLTREAHYEQYF. In DNA, the CDR3 is TGTGCCAGCACCCTGACGCGGGAGGCCCACTACGAGCAGTACTTC.

The J gene is TRBJ2-1, the V gene TRBV29-1, with 12 positions matching TRBD2. V dropped 3 bases and J dropped 3; count of bases not matched to a gene: 6. Germline values: CDR1 SQVTM, CDR2 ANQGSEA. The CDR3 is 16 amino acids. CDR3 DNA: TGCAGCGTTGAGCTAGCGGGGGGGCAGGGCTACAATGAGCAGTTCTTC. Its translation: CSVELAGGQGYNEQFF.

The DNA of the CDR3 is TGTGCCAGCTCACCTGGTACGGTTTCCTACGAGCAGTACTTC. Translation gives CASSPGTVSYEQYF. The chain links TRBV18 to TRBJ2-7; D unclear. The V end lost 3 bases, the J end lost 1 base, and 10 bases lay between the germline ends. Per germline, CDR1 KGHSH and CDR2 LQKENI. This CDR3 comprises 14 residues.

J is TRBJ1-4 and V is TRBV7-9, with no clear D. CDR1 and CDR2 (germline): SEHNR, FQNEAQ (reference sequence). The V gene lost 3 bases and the J gene lost 6 bases, with 20 bases spanning the gap. CDR3 length equals 17 residues. CDR3 sequence reads: CASSLGHNRPGDEKLFF. As DNA, the CDR3 is TGTGCCAGCAGCTTGGGTCATAATAGACCGGGCGATGAAAAACTGTTTTTT.

This chain joins TRBV7-2 and TRBJ2-7; 8 nucleotides match TRBD1. Germline lookup yields CDR1 SGHTA and CDR2 FQGNSA. With V trimmed by 7 bases and J by 3 bases, 5 bases remained unmatched. This CDR3 is 13 amino acids long. CDR3 sequence reads: CASNGQGNYEQYF. In nucleotides, the CDR3 is TGTGCCAGCAATGGACAGGGTAACTACGAGCAGTACTTC.

This chain joins TRBV11-3 and TRBJ2-1; 14 bases line up with TRBD2. The CDR3 is 18 amino acids. From germline, CDR1 is SGHNT and CDR2 YENEEA. Unmatched junction bases numbered 8, after V lost 3 bases and J lost 4 bases. The CDR3 coding sequence is TGTGCCAGCAGCTTGGGGACTAGCGGGAGAATTGAGTACAATGAGCAGTTCTTC. Amino acid sequence: CASSLGTSGRIEYNEQFF.

This clone was seen a few times. V is TRBV4-1 and J is TRBJ1-1, with D possibly TRBD1 on 5 matching bases. V lost 4 bases and J lost 0, with 15 bases in between. This CDR3 has 16 residues. Germline V gene data show CDR1 as MGHRA and CDR2 as YSYEKL. The CDR3 DNA follows: TGCGCCAGCAGCCTAGAAGAGGGGCAGGTGAACACTGAAGCTTTCTTT. Residues: CASSLEEGQVNTEAFF.

This clone was recorded a few times. The rearrangement joins TRBV30 to TRBJ2-1; 9 nucleotides agree with TRBD2. In germline, CDR1 is GTSNPN, CDR2 SVGIG (reference sequence). Trimming cost V 0 bases and J 5 bases; bases outside gene matches: 8. The CDR3 is 16 residues long. The CDR3 loop is CAWSVRGLAGNNEQFF. CDR3 in DNA: TGTGCCTGGAGTGTACGTGGGCTAGCGGGAAACAATGAGCAGTTCTTC.

The J gene is TRBJ1-1, the V gene TRBV5-5; D is perhaps TRBD1 (6 bases). The V gene's germline CDR1 is SGHKS and CDR2 YYEKEE (reference sequence). The CDR3 extends over 14 amino acids. Trimming pared 3 bases from V and 5 bases from J, leaving 14 bases between. CDR3 nucleotide sequence: TGTGCCAGCAGCTGGGGAACAGGGAAGACTGAAGCTTTCTTT. Protein: CASSWGTGKTEAFF.

The chain carries TRBV18 and TRBJ2-2; D not resolved. The CDR3 consists of 14 residues. Germline lookup yields CDR1 KGHSH and CDR2 LQKENI. The ends were cut back, 2 bases at V and 6 bases at J, with 10 bases in the middle. CDR3 in amino acids: CASSPWLVPGELFF. As DNA, the CDR3 is TGTGCCAGCTCACCATGGTTAGTTCCCGGGGAGCTGTTTTTT.

Here the CDR3 DNA reads TGTGCCAGCAGACGACAGGGAGGCTATGGCTACACCTTC. Translated: CASRRQGGYGYTF. The V and J genes are TRBV6-6 and TRBJ1-2; 7 bases are a match to TRBD1. Trimming cost V 6 bases and J 4 bases; bases outside gene matches: 5. Germline V gives CDR1 MNHNY, CDR2 SVGAGI (reference sequence). CDR3 length equals 13 residues.

The chain uses TRBV6-5 and TRBJ2-5; D is perhaps TRBD2 (6 bases). The CDR3 totals 12 residues. CDR1 and CDR2 (germline): MNHEY, SVGAGI. Trimming removed 6 bases from V and 9 bases from J, with 14 bases in between. This chain's CDR3 is CASSFDWEAQYF. CDR3 sequence (DNA): TGTGCCAGCAGCTTCGACTGGGAGGCCCAGTACTTC.

Here the CDR3 reads CASRVMGEELFF. The CDR3 DNA reads as TGTGCCAGCAGAGTCATGGGGGAGGAGCTGTTTTTT. The rearrangement links TRBV7-9 to TRBJ2-2; D is perhaps TRBD1 or TRBD2 (5 bases each). Germline V gene data show CDR1 as SEHNR and CDR2 as FQNEAQ (reference sequence). The CDR3 covers 12 residues. V gave up 6 bases and J gave up 10 bases, with 12 bases separating them. The entire variable domain, with the rest obtained from reference TRBV7-9 and TRBJ2-2, is as follows: DTGVSQNPRHKITKRGQNVTFRCDPISEHNRLYWYRQTLGQGPEFLTYFQNEAQLEKSRLLSDRFSAERPKGSFSTLEIQRTEQGDSAMYLCASRVMGEELFFGEGSRLTVL.

The rearrangement links TRBV5-1 to TRBJ2-5; D uncertain. CDR1 and CDR2 from the germline V gene are SGHRS and YFSETQ. The CDR3 covers 15 residues. With 5 bases removed from V and 3 bases from J, the gap between germline ends came to 17 bases. In DNA form, the CDR3 reads TGCGCCAGCAGGGGTCGAGGAGCGAAAGAAGAGACCCAGTACTTC. As protein: CASRGRGAKEETQYF.

V is TRBV7-6 and J is TRBJ2-5; D not certain. Trimming took off 5 bases at V and 2 bases at J, with 3 bases between the two ends. Germline lookup yields CDR1 SGHVS and CDR2 FNYEAQ. The CDR3 contains 11 residues. CDR3 in amino acids: CASSKQETQYF. In DNA form, the CDR3 reads TGTGCCAGCAGCAAACAAGAGACCCAGTACTTC.